This entry features one T cell receptor (beta chain) sequence. What antigen it recognizes has not been identified. Per-nucleotide qualities are absent, and no much larger clonotype sits a single base away. CDR1 MNHNS and CDR2 SASEGT were looked up in the germline V gene. Measured from the cysteine to the phenylalanine, the CDR3 is 13 residues long. CDR3 DNA only is kept here, 39 bases in frame from base 1. Germline trimming: 4 bases from V, 8 bases from J; junction bases outside gene matches: 0. Receptors were amplified or captured by the immunoSEQ multiplex PCR assay. A mixture of 60 forward primers for TCR Vbeta segments and 13 reverse primers for TCR Jbeta segments was used in the multiplex PCR. A multiplex PCR assay on genomic DNA amplified the CDR3 region of rearranged TCR beta genes. The Illumina HiSeq System was used to sequence the amplified TCR beta libraries as 87-base-pair reads. Concerning the study's data processing: A later analysis tallied roughly 80 million unique TCR beta chains across the 666 repertoires, and approximately 9.9 million of those chains were shared by two or more donors. To remove PCR and sequencing errors, raw reads were error-corrected and collapsed into unique sequences using a nearest-neighbor algorithm that merged closely related sequences. To assign V, D and J gene segments, CDR3 sequences were aligned to IMGT reference sequences. For a sequence to be retained, a match of at least six nucleotides to both a V gene segment and a J gene segment was required. Rearrangements were called productive when the CDR3 lacked stop codons and stayed in frame with V and J; all others were non-productive. CDR3 was defined according to IMGT convention as the region running from the second conserved V-encoded cysteine to the conserved J-encoded phenylalanine. Sequences without an unambiguous match to a single V gene segment were excluded from the earlier analysis of 450 to 750 of the donors. In an earlier analysis of a few hundred of the donors, V segments were called functional above 56.7% productive rearrangements and were called segregating when the between-donor standard deviation exceeded 5%. A statistical classification framework was built for diagnosing cytomegalovirus status from the catalog of TCR beta chain sequences. In a later analysis, TCR nucleotide sequences were compared against IMGT/GENE-DB human TR gene sequences so that V and J genes could be assigned. The TCRdist pipeline was used in a later analysis to assign CDR3 sequences and most-parsimonious VDJ recombination scenarios. In a later analysis, every TCR beta chain was defined by the combination of its CDR3 amino acid sequence and its V-gene family, and reads without a unique V-gene family were dropped. In a later analysis, around 600 highly shared, low-generation-probability nucleotide sequences were removed to address suspected cross-contamination and a sequencing artifact. In a later analysis, a clonal expansion index was calculated for each public chain from normalized within-repertoire ranks of inferred template counts. In a later analysis, generation probabilities were computed using a VDJ recombination model fitted to out-of-frame rearrangements, and the results were checked against IGoR. A later analysis scored TCR-TCR, TCR-HLA and TCR-CMV co-occurrence with hypergeometric tests, applying a repertoire-size bias correction to TCR pairs. False discovery rates were estimated in a later analysis by permuting HLA or CMV assignments 20 times. A later analysis grouped co-occurring TCRs with DBSCAN, adding TCRdist sequence similarity when clustering within HLA-allele-positive subsets. For co-occurrence clustering, repertoires with fewer than 30,000 or more than 120,000 public chains were excluded, along with five or six repertoires with anomalous nucleotide sharing. TCRdb mirrors the immuneACCESS table, restricted to in-frame sequences. Some clones are absent from its copies; in checked studies, under half trace to an unresolved V gene, and the reason for the others is unknown. D and trimming come from the DNA, and the V and J calls and clone size come from that table. The sample profile shows 70,000 or so clones; just under 70% of them were found once. 9.5% to 13% of the sample rests with the top ten.

These data are taken from a study of cytomegalovirus exposure and HLA in healthy donors (dated by TCRdb to the late 2010s). With regard to the full study: In an earlier analysis of some 610 of the donors, under 300 Gb of sequence data and 117 million unique TCR beta sequences from approximately 180 million T cells were reported. In the later analysis, no new phenotypic data were used to find candidate immune exposures; instead, reliance was placed on TCR beta sequences and their occurrence across donors. An earlier analysis of approximately 580 of the donors used high-throughput TCR beta sequencing to judge whether each TCR beta V gene segment behaved as functional or pseudogenic. The study profiled the T cell repertoires of about 720 subjects by immunosequencing and related them to cytomegalovirus serostatus. The study was designed to test whether signatures of past pathogen exposure could be identified by cataloging public T cell receptors. Every repertoire in the discovery cohort had been generated on one and the same sequencing platform. In addition to the first cohort of around 670 subjects, a separate validation cohort of 100 to 150 different subjects was used. A later genetic analysis took genome-wide SNP genotypes for about three fifths of the 666 donors and used that subset as a discovery cohort. A later analysis re-examined previously published TCR beta repertoires from more than 550 donors and added high-resolution HLA genotyping to investigate patterns of TCR occurrence. Donor age, sex, ethnicity and CMV serostatus were compiled alongside the repertoire data. Of the 350 to 450 genotyped donors, 80% to 90% were placed in the genetic ancestry cluster associated with self-reported Caucasian donors. Approximately 310 gigabases of sequencing data and about 92 million unique TCR sequences made up an early release that covered several hundred HLA-typed donors. Several DR-DQ haplotypes were handled as single units for association and clustering because linkage in the cohort was strong. The number of donors typed differed by locus, with 629-630 for A, B, C, DRB1 and DQB1, about 500 for DQA1, about 610 for DPA1, and about 450 for DPB1. Across 300 to 500 genotyped donors of the cohort, an average of approximately 240,000 unique TCR beta nucleotide sequences per donor were sequenced, and around 19% of those sequences were non-productive. High-throughput TCR immunosequencing, statistical association of individual TCRs with disease status, and machine learning were combined to predict cytomegalovirus infection status. HLA typing covered class I and class II loci at four-digit resolution. Points the paper makes about the study in general: A later analysis found that HLA-associated TCR beta chains were more clonally expanded and had lower generation probabilities than equally common non-associated chains. The authors suggested that the approach could potentially be generalized to other disease states and immunological phenotypes. In a later analysis, several top co-occurrence clusters were reported to appear linked to parvovirus B19, influenza, CMV and Epstein-Barr virus. A later analysis associated 15,000 to 20,000 TCR beta sequences with specific HLA alleles at a false discovery rate of 0.05. Because HLA typing was missing for some donors at each locus, association tests included only the typed subset. A further reported finding was that TCR beta sequences accurately predicted the HLA-A and HLA-B alleles for most subjects in the first cohort. Correlated functional status among segregating V segments might be attributable to linkage disequilibrium, but an unknown experimental factor could not be ruled out. While some public TCRs were present in many individuals, most TCR sequences turned up only very rarely across donors. Because counts were too low, some 17 rarely observed V segments, including chromosome 9 orphons, were left out of the earlier analysis of about 620 of the donors. Assigning TCR associations to individual alleles was difficult when HLA alleles, especially DR and DQ, strongly co-occurred. The cohort was sequenced for TCR beta chains only, and without alpha or paired-chain data the features that could be detected were limited. A cluster of highly shared sequence variants was judged likely to represent a technical artifact of the sequencing pipeline. CMV serostatus was the only immune exposure information available for the cohort. A few of the identified cytomegalovirus-associated TCR beta chains were confirmed in vitro to be specific for cytomegalovirus antigens. Most CMV-associated TCR beta chains appeared to be HLA-restricted in a later analysis, and the HLA associations seemed to be driven largely by CMV exposure. Some IMGT-functional V segments, including TRBV6-2 and TRBV6-3, could not be told apart with the 87-base-pair reads, so those segments were excluded. The classifier was reported to diagnose cytomegalovirus status with high specificity and sensitivity in both the original cohort and the validation cohort. According to a later analysis, TCR association rates differed among HLA loci, with DRB1 alleles showing the most associated TCRs and HLA-C alleles showing the fewest. In the study, around 160 TCR beta chains were listed as associated with cytomegalovirus. The presence/absence analyses assumed that sequencing depth was roughly uniform across donors, and that assumption may not be true. In a later genetic analysis, fewer N-insertions in productive TCRs were reported among donors in an Asian-associated ancestry cluster than the roughly 710-donor mean. In an earlier analysis of about 600 of the donors, most TCR beta V segments appeared in productive rearrangements about 87% or about 30% of the time, broadly matching IMGT annotations. An association between a missense DCLRE1C variant and V-gene and J-gene trimming of TCR beta chains was found in a later genetic analysis and replicated in an independent cohort.

In total, just over 650 healthy bone marrow donors made up the cohort. All cohort members were sampled while nominally healthy, although unrecorded immune exposures were likely present. The donor was CMV seronegative and was included in the group of approximately 350 seronegative cohort members. Each donor provided a peripheral blood sample, and peripheral blood mononuclear cells were used for TCR beta sequencing. Genomic DNA was extracted from the blood cell samples with the Qiagen DNeasy Blood Extraction Kit. This TCR was recovered from a woman aged 25 to 39 in good health and CMV-seronegative. The chain joins TRBV6-1 to TRBJ1-6; the central 9 bases match TRBD1. Specimen: PBMCs. The CDR3 here reads CASSGDRDSPLHF. The bases read TGTGCCAGCAGTGGGGACAGGGATTCACCCCTCCACTTT.